A selection of T cell receptor beta chains follows, all from one sample in a study of T cells after yellow fever vaccination. In TCRdb, the 5' RACE reads were re-called with MiXCR into one record per CDR3 protein. The repertoire holds 450,000 to 600,000 distinct CDR3 sequences, with around 16% as singletons. Material: PBMCs, obtained about 5 days after the first yellow fever vaccination. The receptors come from a man younger than 30 who received the YFV17D yellow fever vaccine. The CDR3 runs from the conserved cysteine through the conserved F or W. The D gene is left open where the match is weak. Rows may omit the clone size; those that give it use once, few, many or a size class.

TRBJ1-4,TRBV12-3/TRBV12-4,many,-,TGTGCCAGCAGCCGAACCGGGAGATCACTGTTTTTT,CASSRTGRSLFF
TRBJ2-6,TRBV9,many,-,TGTGCCAGCAGCGTGAAGCGGGCTGGGGCCAACGTCCTGACTTTC,CASSVKRAGANVLTF
TRBJ2-2,TRBV20-1,-,TRBD1,TGCAGTGCTAGTGACCAGGGGGATACCGGGGAGCTGTTTTTT,CSASDQGDTGELFF
TRBJ2-2,TRBV4-1,-,TRBD2,TGCGCCAGCAGCCAAGATCCCGTAGGGACTAGTGGGAACACCGGGGAGCTGTTTTTT,CASSQDPVGTSGNTGELFF
TRBJ1-1,TRBV12-3/TRBV12-4,-,-,TGTGCCAGCAGGACGGGACAAGGGGCCCGTGAAGCTTTCTTT,CASRTGQGAREAFF
TRBJ1-1,TRBV4-1,few,-,TGCGCCAGCAGCCAAGAAGGAAGGAGTTCCACTGAAGCTTTCTTT,CASSQEGRSSTEAFF
TRBJ2-2,TRBV12-3/TRBV12-4,-,-,TGTGCCAGCACCCCGTCGGAGGTTCCGGGGGAGCTGTTTTTT,CASTPSEVPGELFF
TRBJ2-3,TRBV3-1,few,-,TGTGCCAGCAGCCAAGATCGGGTGGATACGCAGTATTTT,CASSQDRVDTQYF
TRBJ1-1,TRBV5-1,-,-,TGCGCCAGCTCCTTGGGGGGCCCACTGCCCACTGAAGCTTTCTTT,CASSLGGPLPTEAFF
TRBJ1-4,TRBV5-5,many,TRBD1,TGTGCCAGCAGCGAAACGGACAGGGTTAATGAAAAACTGTTTTTT,CASSETDRVNEKLFF
TRBJ2-7,TRBV3-1,-,-,TGTGCCAGCAGCCAAACCCTTAGGCACGAGCAGTACTTC,CASSQTLRHEQYF
TRBJ1-4,TRBV6-5,few,TRBD1,TGTGCCAGCAGCTACGGACAGGGCGGCGAAAAACTGTTTTTT,CASSYGQGGEKLFF
TRBJ1-1,TRBV4-1,-,TRBD1,TGCGCCAGCAGCCATTCGGACAGGACAGGGACTGAAGCTTTCTTT,CASSHSDRTGTEAFF
TRBJ2-3,TRBV6-4,-,TRBD2,TGTGCCAGCAGTGACTCCGGACTAGCTAGCACAGATACGCAGTATTTT,CASSDSGLASTDTQYF
TRBJ2-7,TRBV7-2,many,-,TGTGCCAGCAGCTTCGACACCTCGCCCACTTACGAGCAGTACTTC,CASSFDTSPTYEQYF
TRBJ2-7,TRBV6-2/TRBV6-3,few,TRBD2,TGTGCCAGCAGTTACCGCGGGAGGCCCTTGTACGAGCAGTACTTC,CASSYRGRPLYEQYF
TRBJ1-6,TRBV7-8,-,-,TGTGCCAGCAGCCGGCCCCATAATTCACCCCTCCACTTT,CASSRPHNSPLHF
TRBJ1-1,TRBV11-2,-,TRBD1,TGCGCCAGCAGCTTGGACAGGGGATCTGAAGCTTTCTTT,CASSLDRGSEAFF
TRBJ1-5,TRBV7-2,few,-,TGTGCCAGCAGCTCCCAGGTCGGTAGCAATCAGCCCCAGCATTTT,CASSSQVGSNQPQHF
TRBJ2-3,TRBV7-2,-,TRBD2,TGTGCCAGCAGCAAAGGACTAGCCACAGATACGCAGTATTTT,CASSKGLATDTQYF
TRBJ1-5,TRBV5-1,few,-,TGCGCCAGCAGCTTGATGGGGGGCAATCAGCCCCAGCATTTT,CASSLMGGNQPQHF
TRBJ1-1,TRBV28,few,TRBD1,TGTGCCAGCAGTTTTGGGACAGGGGTAGAAGCTTTCTTT,CASSFGTGVEAFF
TRBJ1-4,TRBV20-1,-,-,TGCAGTGCTAGCCCGGGCTTAGGTGGGAAACTGTTTTTT,CSASPGLGGKLFF
TRBJ1-1,TRBV11-1,-,-,TGTGCCAGCAGTCCCATATGGGGAAACAGGGTCGGGAACACTGAAGCTTTCTTT,CASSPIWGNRVGNTEAFF